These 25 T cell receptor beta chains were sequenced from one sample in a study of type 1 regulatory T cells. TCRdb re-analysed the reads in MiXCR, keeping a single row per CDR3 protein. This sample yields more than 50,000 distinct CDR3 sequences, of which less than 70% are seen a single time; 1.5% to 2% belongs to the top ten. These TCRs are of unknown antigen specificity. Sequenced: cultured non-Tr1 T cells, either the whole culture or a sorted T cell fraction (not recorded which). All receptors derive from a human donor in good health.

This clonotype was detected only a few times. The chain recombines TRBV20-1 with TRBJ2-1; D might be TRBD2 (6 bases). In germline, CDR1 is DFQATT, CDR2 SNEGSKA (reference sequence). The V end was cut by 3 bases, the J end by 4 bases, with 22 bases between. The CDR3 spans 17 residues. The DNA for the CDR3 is TGCAGTGCTAGCCCACCTTTGCGGGACTGGATTTACAATGAGCAGTTCTTC. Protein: CSASPPLRDWIYNEQFF.

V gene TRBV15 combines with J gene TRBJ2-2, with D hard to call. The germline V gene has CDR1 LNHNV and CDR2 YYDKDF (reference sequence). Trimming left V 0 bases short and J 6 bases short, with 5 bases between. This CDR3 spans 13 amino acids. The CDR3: CATSRDLAGELFF. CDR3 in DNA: TGTGCCACCAGCAGAGATCTGGCCGGGGAGCTGTTTTTT.

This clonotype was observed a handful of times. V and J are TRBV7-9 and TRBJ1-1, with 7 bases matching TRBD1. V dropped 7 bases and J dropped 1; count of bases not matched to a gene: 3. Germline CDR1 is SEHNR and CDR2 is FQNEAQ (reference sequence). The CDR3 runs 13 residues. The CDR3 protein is CASTRDRNTEAFF. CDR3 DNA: TGTGCCAGCACCAGGGACAGGAACACTGAAGCTTTCTTT.

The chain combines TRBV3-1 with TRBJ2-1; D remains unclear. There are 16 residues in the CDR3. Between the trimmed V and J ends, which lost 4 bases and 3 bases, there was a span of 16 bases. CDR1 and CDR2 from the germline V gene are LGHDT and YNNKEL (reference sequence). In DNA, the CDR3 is TGTGCCAGCAGCCCCCTCGACGACCCTTTCTACAATGAGCAGTTCTTC. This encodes CASSPLDDPFYNEQFF.

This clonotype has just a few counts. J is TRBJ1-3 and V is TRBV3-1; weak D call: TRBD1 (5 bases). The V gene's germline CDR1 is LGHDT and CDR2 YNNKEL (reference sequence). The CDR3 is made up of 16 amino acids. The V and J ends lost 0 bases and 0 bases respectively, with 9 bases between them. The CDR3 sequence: CASSQERQGSGNTIYF. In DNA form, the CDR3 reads TGTGCCAGCAGCCAAGAACGGCAGGGCTCTGGAAACACCATATATTTT.

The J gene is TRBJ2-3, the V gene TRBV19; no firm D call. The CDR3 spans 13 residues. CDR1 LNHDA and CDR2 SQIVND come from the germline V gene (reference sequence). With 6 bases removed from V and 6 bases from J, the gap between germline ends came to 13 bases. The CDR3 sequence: CASSRLRADTQYF. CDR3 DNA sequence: TGTGCCAGTAGCCGACTTAGGGCGGATACGCAGTATTTT.

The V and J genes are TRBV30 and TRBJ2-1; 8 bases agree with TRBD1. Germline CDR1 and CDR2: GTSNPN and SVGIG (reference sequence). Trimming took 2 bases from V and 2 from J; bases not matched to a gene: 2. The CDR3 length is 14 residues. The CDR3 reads CAWSKQGAYNEQFF. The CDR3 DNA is TGTGCCTGGAGTAAACAGGGGGCCTACAATGAGCAGTTCTTC.

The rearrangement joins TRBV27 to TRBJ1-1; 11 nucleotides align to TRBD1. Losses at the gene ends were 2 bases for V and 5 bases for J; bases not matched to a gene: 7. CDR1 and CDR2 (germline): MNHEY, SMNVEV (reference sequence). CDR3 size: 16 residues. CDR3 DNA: TGTGCCAGCAGTTTAGGCTGGGGACAGGGGGAGACTGAAGCTTTCTTT. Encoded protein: CASSLGWGQGETEAFF.

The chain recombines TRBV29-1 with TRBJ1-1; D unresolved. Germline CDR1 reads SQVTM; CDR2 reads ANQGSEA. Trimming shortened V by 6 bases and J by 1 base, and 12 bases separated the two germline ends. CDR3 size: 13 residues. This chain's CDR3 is CSVGKTGNTEAFF. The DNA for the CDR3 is TGCAGCGTGGGGAAGACGGGGAACACTGAAGCTTTCTTT.

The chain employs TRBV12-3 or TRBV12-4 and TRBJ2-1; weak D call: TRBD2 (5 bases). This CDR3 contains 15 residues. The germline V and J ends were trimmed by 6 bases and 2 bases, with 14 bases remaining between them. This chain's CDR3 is CASSRSGIPYNEQFF. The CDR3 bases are TGTGCCAGCAGCCGCAGCGGCATACCCTACAATGAGCAGTTCTTC.

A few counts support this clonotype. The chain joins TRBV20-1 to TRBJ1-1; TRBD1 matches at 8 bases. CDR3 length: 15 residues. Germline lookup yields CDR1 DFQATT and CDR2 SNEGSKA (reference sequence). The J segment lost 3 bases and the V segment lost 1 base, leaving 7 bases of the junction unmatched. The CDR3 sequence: CSARVPTGGDTEAFF. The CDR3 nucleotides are TGCAGTGCTAGAGTCCCAACAGGGGGTGACACTGAAGCTTTCTTT.

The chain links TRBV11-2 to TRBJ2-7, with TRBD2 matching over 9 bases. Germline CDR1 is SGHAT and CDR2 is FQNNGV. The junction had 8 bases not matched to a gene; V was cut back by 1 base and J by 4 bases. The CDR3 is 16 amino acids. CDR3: CASSLVRLAGPYEQYF. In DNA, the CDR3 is TGTGCCAGCAGCTTAGTTAGGCTAGCGGGACCATACGAGCAGTACTTC.

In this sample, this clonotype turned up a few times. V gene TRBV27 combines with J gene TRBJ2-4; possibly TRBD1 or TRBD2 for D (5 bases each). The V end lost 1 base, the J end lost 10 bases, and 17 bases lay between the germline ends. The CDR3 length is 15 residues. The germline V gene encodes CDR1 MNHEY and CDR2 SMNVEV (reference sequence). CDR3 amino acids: CASSLYGTDLGIQYF. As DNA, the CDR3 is TGTGCCAGCAGTTTATACGGGACGGACCTAGGGATTCAGTACTTC.

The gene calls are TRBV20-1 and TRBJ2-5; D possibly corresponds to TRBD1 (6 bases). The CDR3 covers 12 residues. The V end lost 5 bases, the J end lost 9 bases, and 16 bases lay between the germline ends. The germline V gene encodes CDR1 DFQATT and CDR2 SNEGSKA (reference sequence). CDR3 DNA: TGCAGTGCTCCAATAATGGGGGCGGCCCAGTACTTC. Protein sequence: CSAPIMGAAQYF.

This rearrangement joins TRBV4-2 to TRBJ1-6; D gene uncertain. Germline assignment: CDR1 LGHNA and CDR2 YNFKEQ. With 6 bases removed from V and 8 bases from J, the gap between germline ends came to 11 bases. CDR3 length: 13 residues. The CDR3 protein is CASSSDVDSPLHF. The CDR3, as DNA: TGTGCCAGCAGTTCCGATGTTGATTCACCCCTCCACTTT.

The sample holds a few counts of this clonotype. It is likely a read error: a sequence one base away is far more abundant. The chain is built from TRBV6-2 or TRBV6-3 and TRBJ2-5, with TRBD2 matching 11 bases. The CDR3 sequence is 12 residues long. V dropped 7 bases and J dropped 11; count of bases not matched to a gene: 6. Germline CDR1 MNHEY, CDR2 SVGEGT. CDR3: CASKMGLAEQYF. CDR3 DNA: TGTGCCAGCAAGATGGGACTAGCGGAGCAGTACTTC.

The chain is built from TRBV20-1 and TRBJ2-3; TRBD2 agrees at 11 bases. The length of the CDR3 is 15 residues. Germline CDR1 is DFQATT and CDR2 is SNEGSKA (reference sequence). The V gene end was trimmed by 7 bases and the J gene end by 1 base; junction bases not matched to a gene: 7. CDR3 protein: CSVLAGVRGTDTQYF. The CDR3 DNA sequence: TGCAGTGTACTAGCGGGAGTCCGCGGCACAGATACGCAGTATTTT.

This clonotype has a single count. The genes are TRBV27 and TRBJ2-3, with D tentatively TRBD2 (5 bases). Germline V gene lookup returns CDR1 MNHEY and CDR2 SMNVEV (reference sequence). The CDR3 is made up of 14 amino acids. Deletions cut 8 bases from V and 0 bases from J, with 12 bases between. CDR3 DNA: TGTGCCAGCTCAGCGCTAGCTAGCACAGATACGCAGTATTTT. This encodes CASSALASTDTQYF.

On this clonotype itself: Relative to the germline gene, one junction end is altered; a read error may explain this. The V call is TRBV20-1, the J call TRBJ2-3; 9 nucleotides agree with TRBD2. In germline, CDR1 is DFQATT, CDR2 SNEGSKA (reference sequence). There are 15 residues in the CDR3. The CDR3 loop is CSARAAGLATDTLYF. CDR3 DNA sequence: TGCAGTGCTAGAGCGGCGGGACTAGCAACAGATACGCTGTATTTT.

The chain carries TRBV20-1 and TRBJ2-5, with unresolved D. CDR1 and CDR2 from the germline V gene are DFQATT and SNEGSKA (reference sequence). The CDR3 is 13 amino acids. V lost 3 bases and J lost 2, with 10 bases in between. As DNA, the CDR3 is TGCAGTGCTAGGTCACGGAGACAAGAGACCCAGTACTTC. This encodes CSARSRRQETQYF.

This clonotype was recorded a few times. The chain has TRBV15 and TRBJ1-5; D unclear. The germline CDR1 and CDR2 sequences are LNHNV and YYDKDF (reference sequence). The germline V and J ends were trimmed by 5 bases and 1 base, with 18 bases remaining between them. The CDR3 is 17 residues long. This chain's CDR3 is CATSSEPAFDSNQPQHF. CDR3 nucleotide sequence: TGTGCCACCAGCTCCGAACCGGCGTTCGACAGCAATCAGCCCCAGCATTTT.

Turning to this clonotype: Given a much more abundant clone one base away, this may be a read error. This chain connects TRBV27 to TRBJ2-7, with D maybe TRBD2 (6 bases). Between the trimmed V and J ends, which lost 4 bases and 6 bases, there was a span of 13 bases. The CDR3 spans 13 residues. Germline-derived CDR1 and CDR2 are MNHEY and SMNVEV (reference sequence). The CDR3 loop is CASSSGGGPEQYF. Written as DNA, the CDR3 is TGTGCCAGCAGTTCCGGGGGAGGTCCCGAGCAGTACTTC.

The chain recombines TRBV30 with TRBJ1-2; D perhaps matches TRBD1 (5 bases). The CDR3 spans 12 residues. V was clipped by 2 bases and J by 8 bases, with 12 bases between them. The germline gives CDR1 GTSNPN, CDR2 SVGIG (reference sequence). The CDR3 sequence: CAWSSGHRGYTF. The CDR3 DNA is TGTGCCTGGAGTTCAGGACATCGGGGCTACACCTTC.

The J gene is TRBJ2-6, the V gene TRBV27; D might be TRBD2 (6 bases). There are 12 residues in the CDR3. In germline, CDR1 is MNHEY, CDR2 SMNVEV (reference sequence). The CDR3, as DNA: TGTGTCGCGGGGCTTGGGGCCAACGTCCTGACTTTC. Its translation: CVAGLGANVLTF.

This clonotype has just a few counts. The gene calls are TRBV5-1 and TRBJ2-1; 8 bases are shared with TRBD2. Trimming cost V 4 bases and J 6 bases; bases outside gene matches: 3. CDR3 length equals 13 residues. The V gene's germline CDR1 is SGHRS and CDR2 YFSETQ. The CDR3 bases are TGCGCCAGCAGCGGGACTAGGGCCAATGAGCAGTTCTTC. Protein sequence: CASSGTRANEQFF.